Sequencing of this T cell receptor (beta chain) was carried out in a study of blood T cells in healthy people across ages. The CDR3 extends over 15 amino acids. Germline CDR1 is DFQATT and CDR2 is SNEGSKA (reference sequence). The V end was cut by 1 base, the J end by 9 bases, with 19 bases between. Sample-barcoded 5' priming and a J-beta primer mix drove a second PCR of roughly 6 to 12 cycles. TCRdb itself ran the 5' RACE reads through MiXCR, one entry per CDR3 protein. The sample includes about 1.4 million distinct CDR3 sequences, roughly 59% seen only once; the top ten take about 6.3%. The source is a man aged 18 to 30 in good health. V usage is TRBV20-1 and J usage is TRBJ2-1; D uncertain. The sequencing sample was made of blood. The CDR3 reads CSARVPPSVRGEQFF. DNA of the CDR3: TGCAGTGCTAGAGTGCCGCCCTCAGTCCGAGGTGAGCAGTTCTTC.